This passage covers 28 T cell receptor beta chains from one sample sequenced in a study of blood T cell repertoires in COVID-19. Produced via immunoSEQ multiplex PCR; TCRdb's table is partial and in-frame only. This sample has about 52,000 clones; about 90% occur once, and the top ten carry roughly 10%. Sequencing was performed on peripheral blood. All receptors come from an elderly man with active or convalescent COVID-19.

Written as DNA, the CDR3 is TGTGCCAGCAGTTTATCTATGCGGGACCTTACCTTCTCCTACGAGCAGTACTTC. Protein product: CASSLSMRDLTFSYEQYF. This sequence joins TRBV28 and TRBJ2-7; tentatively, D is TRBD2 (6 bases). Germline V gene sequence: CDR1 MDHEN, CDR2 SYDVKM. This CDR3 is 18 amino acids long. V was cut by 1 base and J by 0 bases, with 19 bases left in between.

The chain has TRBV6-2 or TRBV6-3 and TRBJ1-5, with unresolved D. Germline V gene sequence: CDR1 MNHEY, CDR2 SVGEGT. The V gene lost 4 bases and the J gene lost 0 bases, with 13 bases spanning the gap. This CDR3 is 16 amino acids long. The CDR3 sequence: CASSSRLAVSNQPQHF. The DNA for the CDR3 is TGTGCCAGCAGTTCTAGGTTGGCGGTTAGCAATCAGCCCCAGCATTTT.

The CDR3 protein is CASSIGHISYEQYF. In DNA, the CDR3 is TGTGCCAGTAGTATAGGTCACATCTCCTACGAGCAGTACTTC. The chain is built from TRBV19 and TRBJ2-7; D is ambiguous. The V gene's germline CDR1 is LNHDA and CDR2 SQIVND (reference sequence). V shed 1 base and J shed 0 bases, with 7 bases lying between them. The CDR3 is 14 amino acids.

The CDR3 sequence: CASSQQPWLAGNTDTQYF. Here the CDR3 DNA reads TGTGCCAGCAGCCAACAACCCTGGCTAGCGGGGAACACAGATACGCAGTATTTT. The J gene is TRBJ2-3, the V gene TRBV6-2 or TRBV6-3; TRBD2 matches at 9 bases. Trimming at V came to 6 bases and at J to 2 bases, leaving 15 bases not matched to a gene. Germline V CDR1 and CDR2: MNHEY, SVGEGT. This CDR3 is built from 18 residues.

This chain connects TRBV7-2 to TRBJ2-7; TRBD2 agrees at 7 bases. The junction had 10 bases not matched to a gene; V was cut back by 3 bases and J by 2 bases. CDR1 is SGHTA and CDR2 is FQGNSA in the germline V gene. The CDR3 is 16 amino acids. The CDR3 protein is CASSFGGGSHPYEQYF. The CDR3 nucleotides are TGTGCCAGCAGCTTCGGTGGCGGGAGTCACCCCTACGAGCAGTACTTC.

CDR3 DNA: TGTGCCAGCAGTTTACGAGGCTATGGCTACACCTTC. Translation: CASSLRGYGYTF. The V and J genes are TRBV27 and TRBJ1-2; D unclear. V dropped 2 bases and J dropped 4 bases, with 5 bases sitting between them. This CDR3 has 12 amino acids. Germline CDR1 is MNHEY and CDR2 is SMNVEV (reference sequence).

CDR3 residues: CATIDSGGTQETQYF. CDR3 nucleotide sequence: TGTGCCACCATCGATAGCGGGGGGACCCAAGAGACCCAGTACTTC. The J gene is TRBJ2-5, the V gene TRBV15; 10 bases match TRBD2. The germline CDR1 and CDR2 sequences are LNHNV and YYDKDF (reference sequence). The CDR3 contains 15 residues. The J segment lost 1 base and the V segment lost 7 bases, leaving 6 bases of the junction unmatched.

The genes are TRBV19 and TRBJ2-2; 10 nucleotides agree with TRBD2. Germline V gene sequence: CDR1 LNHDA, CDR2 SQIVND (reference sequence). The CDR3 runs 15 residues. V was clipped by 8 bases and J by 6 bases; unmatched bases: 9. The CDR3 DNA reads TGTGCCAGTCGGCTAGCGGGAGATGGGGCCGGGGAGCTGTTTTTT. It yields the protein CASRLAGDGAGELFF.

The chain carries TRBV7-9 and TRBJ2-1, with 9 bases identical to TRBD1. Unmatched junction bases numbered 7, after V lost 5 bases and J lost 5 bases. CDR3 length equals 15 residues. Germline values: CDR1 SEHNR, CDR2 FQNEAQ (reference sequence). CDR3 residues: CASSPQRTGDNEQFF. The CDR3 region has the DNA TGTGCCAGCAGCCCCCAGCGGACAGGGGACAATGAGCAGTTCTTC.

This clone was picked up a small number of times. The rearrangement uses TRBV4-3 and TRBJ1-4; D is possibly TRBD1 (5 bases). This CDR3 comprises 15 residues. V was shortened by 0 bases and J by 7 bases, with 12 bases between the two germline ends. Germline values: CDR1 LGHNA, CDR2 YSLEER. The CDR3 region is CASSQDRAPFEKLFF. DNA for the CDR3: TGCGCCAGCAGCCAAGACAGGGCCCCCTTTGAAAAACTGTTTTTT.

The J gene is TRBJ2-1, the V gene TRBV6-5, with 10 nucleotides matching TRBD2. CDR1 and CDR2 (germline): MNHEY, SVGAGI. The CDR3 extends over 15 amino acids. The V gene end was trimmed by 8 bases and the J gene end by 2 bases; junction bases not matched to a gene: 6. This CDR3 reads CASVRAGGPYNEQFF. For the CDR3, the DNA is TGTGCCAGCGTAAGAGCGGGAGGGCCCTACAATGAGCAGTTCTTC.

The V call is TRBV9, the J call TRBJ2-7, with 7 nucleotides matching TRBD1. Germline V lookup: CDR1 SGDLS, CDR2 YYNGEE. With V trimmed by 0 bases and J by 6 bases, 6 bases remained unmatched. The CDR3 loop spans 14 amino acids. The CDR3 nucleotides are TGTGCCAGCAGCGTAGCGGACAGGTACCGCGAGCAGTACTTC. The encoded protein is CASSVADRYREQYF.

The chain links TRBV18 to TRBJ1-5; the match to TRBD1 covers 9 bases. The CDR3 has 17 amino acids. J gave up 7 bases and V 6 bases, and 16 bases lay outside the gene matches. Germline CDR1 and CDR2: KGHSH and LQKENI. CDR3 amino acids: CASSAQYPGQGVQPQHF. CDR3 DNA: TGTGCCAGCTCGGCCCAATACCCGGGACAGGGAGTGCAGCCCCAGCATTTT. Combining the CDR3 with reference TRBV18 and TRBJ1-5 gives the whole variable domain NAGVMQNPRHLVRRRGQEARLRCSPMKGHSHVYWYRQLPEEGLKFMVYLQKENIIDESGMPKERFSAEFPKEGPSILRIQQVVRGDSAAYFCASSAQYPGQGVQPQHFGDGTRLSIL.

The V and J genes are TRBV7-2 and TRBJ1-1; 7 nucleotides align to TRBD1. The V gene's germline CDR1 is SGHTA and CDR2 FQGNSA. J lost 7 bases, V lost 2 bases, and 1 base had no gene match. CDR3 length equals 12 residues. The CDR3 nucleotides read TGTGCCAGCAGCTTATACAGGGGTGAAGCTTTCTTT. It encodes CASSLYRGEAFF.

This chain uses TRBV30 with TRBJ2-5; TRBD1 agrees at 9 bases. The CDR3 runs 17 residues. V was clipped by 8 bases and J by 0 bases; unmatched bases: 16. Germline V gene sequence: CDR1 GTSNPN, CDR2 SVGIG (reference sequence). The DNA for the CDR3 is TGTGCCCGCTCGTGGGGACAGGGTAGAGAGGACCAAGAGACCCAGTACTTC. This gives the protein CARSWGQGREDQETQYF.

The chain is built from TRBV28 and TRBJ2-1; D is ambiguous. Trimming removed 8 bases at V and 10 bases at J, with 21 bases between. The germline V gene encodes CDR1 MDHEN and CDR2 SYDVKM. The CDR3 totals 14 residues. The CDR3 sequence is CASLPFLPFGEQFF. In nucleotides, the CDR3 is TGTGCCAGCCTTCCGTTCCTCCCCTTCGGGGAGCAGTTCTTC.

The chain has TRBV19 and TRBJ1-4; D is perhaps TRBD1 (6 bases). The CDR3 sequence is 17 residues long. V gave up 7 bases and J gave up 1 base, with 19 bases separating them. Per the germline V gene, CDR1 is LNHDA and CDR2 is SQIVND (reference sequence). In DNA, the CDR3 is TGTGCCAGTATCCGGGACAAGGTGAATGTAACTAATGAAAAACTGTTTTTT. The encoded protein is CASIRDKVNVTNEKLFF.

The gene calls are TRBV18 and TRBJ2-7, with 8 bases aligning to TRBD1. V was pared by 6 bases and J by 4 bases, with 5 bases of the junction left unmatched. CDR3 length: 13 residues. In germline, CDR1 is KGHSH, CDR2 LQKENI. In DNA, the CDR3 is TGTGCCAGCTCTTCGGACAGGGCGTACGAGCAGTACTTC. Its translation: CASSSDRAYEQYF. Full variable domain (remainder filled in from reference TRBV18 and TRBJ2-7): NAGVMQNPRHLVRRRGQEARLRCSPMKGHSHVYWYRQLPEEGLKFMVYLQKENIIDESGMPKERFSAEFPKEGPSILRIQQVVRGDSAAYFCASSSDRAYEQYFGPGTRLTVT.

J is TRBJ2-3 and V is TRBV25-1; 10 bases are a match to TRBD1. V shed 8 bases and J 6 bases; nucleotides not matched to a gene: 8. The length of the CDR3 is 14 residues. Germline assignment: CDR1 MGHDK and CDR2 SYGVNS. CDR3 sequence: CASRGDRGSDTQYF. DNA for the CDR3: TGTGCCAGCCGGGGGGACAGGGGATCCGATACGCAGTATTTT. Filled out from reference TRBV25-1 and TRBJ2-3, the complete variable domain reads EADIYQTPRYLVIGTGKKITLECSQTMGHDKMYWYQQDPGMELHLIHYSYGVNSTEKGDLSSESTVSRIRTEHFPLTLESARPSHTSQYLCASRGDRGSDTQYFGPGTRLTVL.

The CDR3 region has the DNA TGTGCCAGCAATACAGGGGAACAGCCCCAGCATTTT. Its protein product is CASNTGEQPQHF. V gene TRBV7-9 combines with J gene TRBJ1-5, with 7 positions matching TRBD1. The CDR3 is made up of 12 amino acids. V was clipped by 7 bases and J by 7 bases; unmatched bases: 4. Germline assignment: CDR1 SEHNR and CDR2 FQNEAQ (reference sequence). Complete variable domain (other parts from reference TRBV7-9 and TRBJ1-5): DTGVSQNPRHKITKRGQNVTFRCDPISEHNRLYWYRQTLGQGPEFLTYFQNEAQLEKSRLLSDRFSAERPKGSFSTLEIQRTEQGDSAMYLCASNTGEQPQHFGDGTRLSIL.

V is TRBV5-1 and J is TRBJ1-4; D not certain. Between the trimmed V and J ends, which lost 0 bases and 7 bases, there was a span of 16 bases. The CDR3 length is 16 residues. Germline assignment: CDR1 SGHRS and CDR2 YFSETQ. Written as DNA, the CDR3 is TGCGCCAGCAGCTTGGAGGGAGAGTCTAGGGTTGAAAAACTGTTTTTT. Protein product: CASSLEGESRVEKLFF.

The chain is built from TRBV4-3 and TRBJ2-3, with 9 bases identical to TRBD2. The CDR3 is 17 amino acids. The trim removed 0 bases at V and 2 bases at J, leaving 6 bases unmatched. Germline V gene sequence: CDR1 LGHNA, CDR2 YSLEER. CDR3 nucleotide sequence: TGCGCCAGCAGCCAAGATACCAGCGGGGGGACCACAGATACGCAGTATTTT. It specifies CASSQDTSGGTTDTQYF.

The V and J genes are TRBV30 and TRBJ1-6; D is possibly TRBD1 (6 bases). Trimming shortened V by 0 bases and J by 4 bases, and 10 bases separated the two germline ends. CDR3 length: 15 residues. From germline, CDR1 is GTSNPN and CDR2 SVGIG (reference sequence). CDR3 residues: CAWSVLDSYNSPLHF. CDR3 DNA: TGTGCCTGGAGTGTACTGGACAGTTATAATTCACCCCTCCACTTT.

The chain's CDR3 is CASSQDLGARSYGYTF. Written as DNA, the CDR3 is TGCGCCAGCAGCCAAGATCTGGGGGCGCGGAGCTATGGCTACACCTTC. The chain carries TRBV4-3 and TRBJ1-2; tentatively, D is TRBD1 (6 bases). Germline V CDR1 and CDR2: LGHNA, YSLEER. Between the trimmed V and J ends, which lost 0 bases and 4 bases, there was a span of 15 bases. The CDR3 has 16 residues.

The V gene is TRBV20-1, the J gene TRBJ2-3; 7 bases agree with TRBD2. CDR3 length equals 11 residues. Germline trimming cut 7 bases from V and 6 bases from J; bases unmatched to any gene: 4. Germline assignment: CDR1 DFQATT and CDR2 SNEGSKA (reference sequence). The CDR3 bases are TGCAGTGGGACCGGGGGGGATACGCAGTATTTT. Translating gives CSGTGGDTQYF.

In its sample, this clone was seen a few times. The V call is TRBV19, the J call TRBJ1-2; 8 bases match TRBD1. V lost 3 bases to trimming and J lost 7 bases; unmatched junction nucleotides: 7. Germline lookup yields CDR1 LNHDA and CDR2 SQIVND (reference sequence). The CDR3 totals 14 residues. The CDR3 DNA follows: TGTGCCAGTAGTATCAGACAGGGGATTGGTGGCTACACCTTC. Protein: CASSIRQGIGGYTF.

V usage is TRBV6-4 and J usage is TRBJ1-1; TRBD1 might be the D (6 bases). This CDR3 is built from 14 residues. Between the trimmed V and J ends, which lost 2 bases and 7 bases, there was a span of 14 bases. Germline V gives CDR1 MRHNA, CDR2 SNTAGT. The CDR3 bases are TGTGCCAGCAGTGACGGTGGGGGGGCGGGTGAAGCTTTCTTT. Protein product: CASSDGGGAGEAFF.

This clone has just one count. V and J are TRBV27 and TRBJ1-5; a weak D match, TRBD1 (5 bases). Germline CDR1 and CDR2: MNHEY and SMNVEV (reference sequence). Between the trimmed V and J ends, which lost 2 bases and 4 bases, there was a span of 9 bases. This CDR3 region has 14 residues. CDR3 coding DNA: TGTGCCAGCAGTTTAATGGCAGGGAATCAGCCCCAGCATTTT. This gives the protein CASSLMAGNQPQHF.